The rows below give T cell receptor beta chains drawn from one sample of a study of follicular helper T cells after annual influenza vaccination. Clones were read by immunoSEQ multiplex PCR, and TCRdb kept only the in-frame ones, dropping some. Here the sample spans about 14,000 clones, approximately 80% being singletons. Sequences were derived from CXCR5- memory CD4+ T cells sorted from blood, sampled on the day of influenza vaccination. These receptors originate from an adult who received the influenza vaccine. Each CDR3 is given without its conserved first and last residue. Part of the rows lack a size; the others show once, few, many or a class for expanded clones.

clone_size,v_call,j_call,cdr3_aa
NA,TRBV2,TRBJ2-3,ASRPLPKTGTDTQY
once,TRBV7-2,TRBJ2-7,ASSLAGGLGEQY
few,TRBV28,TRBJ2-7,ASSFRVRGRGEQY
once,TRBV5-5,TRBJ2-5,ASSLVVGIGETQY
NA,TRBV5-1,TRBJ2-2,ASSNRDRARGELF
NA,TRBV4-1,TRBJ2-5,ASSQGAVETQY
NA,TRBV2,TRBJ1-2,ASRPDRRNGYT
once,TRBV19,TRBJ2-3,ASNREGVPTDTQY
NA,TRBV7-7,TRBJ1-6,ASSLNGGSPLH
few,TRBV18,TRBJ1-1,ASSPEGSGGTEAF